This T cell receptor (beta chain) is from a study of blood T cell repertoires in COVID-19. Produced via immunoSEQ multiplex PCR; TCRdb's table is partial and in-frame only. The sample has approximately 200,000 clones; about nine tenths are singletons. The CDR3 extends over 15 amino acids. Germline V gives CDR1 SGHRS, CDR2 YFSETQ. Trimming pared 6 bases from V and 2 bases from J, leaving 12 bases between. The V gene is TRBV5-1, the J gene TRBJ2-6; D possibly corresponds to TRBD1 (6 bases). What was sequenced was PBMCs or T cells enriched from blood (not recorded which). This TCR derives from a man aged 18 to 30 with acute COVID-19. Here the CDR3 reads CASTPQGPGANVLTF. The CDR3 bases are TGCGCCAGCACCCCACAGGGACCTGGGGCCAACGTCCTGACTTTC. The entire variable domain, with the rest obtained from reference TRBV5-1 and TRBJ2-6, is as follows: KAGVTQTPRYLIKTRGQQVTLSCSPISGHRSVSWYQQTPGQGLQFLFEYFSETQRNKGNFPGRFSGRQFSNSRSEMNVSTLELGDSALYLCASTPQGPGANVLTFGAGSRLTVL.